The 21 T cell receptor beta chains below all came from one sample that was sequenced in a study of blood T cell repertoires in COVID-19. Assay used: immunoSEQ multiplex PCR; TCRdb lists only in-frame clones, some missing. The table lists under 400,000 clones, 90% of them singletons. Sequences were obtained from peripheral blood. All receptors derive from a man aged 18 to 29 with active or convalescent COVID-19.

The V and J genes are TRBV23-1 and TRBJ1-5; possible D gene TRBD1, 6 bases. TRBV23-1 is an ORF, with its function uncertain. This CDR3 has 18 residues. V lost 1 base, J lost 1 base, and 17 bases lay in between. This chain's CDR3 is CASSQWGGGQVSNQPQHF. The CDR3 DNA follows: TGCGCCAGCAGTCAATGGGGGGGCGGGCAGGTAAGCAATCAGCCCCAGCATTTT.

The chain couples TRBV28 to TRBJ1-5, with 8 bases identical to TRBD1. The CDR3 has 15 amino acids. Per the germline V gene, CDR1 is MDHEN and CDR2 is SYDVKM. V trimming: 4 bases; J trimming: 2 bases; junction bases outside the gene matches: 4. The CDR3 DNA reads TGTGCCAGCAGTTCCCCGGGACAGGGCAATCAGCCCCAGCATTTT. Translation: CASSSPGQGNQPQHF.

The rearrangement joins TRBV7-3 to TRBJ2-1, with 7 bases matching TRBD1. Losses at the gene ends were 2 bases for V and 5 bases for J; bases not matched to a gene: 6. This CDR3 spans 15 amino acids. Germline-derived CDR1 and CDR2 are SGHTA and FQGTGA. In DNA form, the CDR3 reads TGTGCCAGCAGCTTACTGAGGACAGGACACAATGAGCAGTTCTTC. This encodes CASSLLRTGHNEQFF.

The chain joins TRBV6-5 to TRBJ1-5; the D is unclear. CDR1 is MNHEY and CDR2 is SVGAGI in the germline V gene. The ends were cut back, 8 bases at V and 11 bases at J, with 10 bases in the middle. The CDR3 loop spans 10 amino acids. CDR3 DNA: TGTGCCAGCGGGGAGTCCGCCCAGCATTTT. It specifies CASGESAQHF.

This rearrangement joins TRBV27 to TRBJ2-7; D unclear. This CDR3 region has 11 residues. The ends were cut back, 8 bases at V and 5 bases at J, with 10 bases in the middle. Germline V gives CDR1 MNHEY, CDR2 SMNVEV (reference sequence). The CDR3 nucleotides read TGTGCCAGCCAAGAGGCTCACGAGCAGTACTTC. Its translation is CASQEAHEQYF.

This rearrangement joins TRBV12-3 or TRBV12-4 to TRBJ1-1; TRBD1 is a possible D gene (6 bases). The CDR3 is 12 amino acids. Trimming took 5 bases from V and 6 from J, leaving 10 bases between them. CDR3 amino acids: CASSKTGSEAFF. CDR3 DNA: TGTGCCAGCAGTAAGACAGGTTCTGAAGCTTTCTTT.

The chain has TRBV9 and TRBJ1-1; D might be TRBD1 (5 bases). Germline lookup yields CDR1 SGDLS and CDR2 YYNGEE. Trimming removed 3 bases at V and 7 bases at J, with 16 bases between. The CDR3 extends over 14 amino acids. The CDR3 protein is CASSARQTEFEAFF. In nucleotides, the CDR3 is TGTGCCAGCAGCGCGAGACAGACAGAGTTTGAAGCTTTCTTT. Using reference TRBV9 and TRBJ1-1 for the parts outside the CDR3, the full variable domain is DSGVTQTPKHLITATGQRVTLRCSPRSGDLSVYWYQQSLDQGLQFLIQYYNGEERAKGNILERFSAQQFPDLHSELNLSSLELGDSALYFCASSARQTEFEAFFGQGTRLTVV.

A note on this clone: Other DNA sequences in this sample translate to the same CDR3. The rearrangement links TRBV18 to TRBJ1-2; 8 positions match TRBD1. V lost 3 bases, J lost 3 bases, and 6 bases stayed unmatched. This CDR3 is built from 15 residues. Germline values: CDR1 KGHSH, CDR2 LQKENI. The CDR3 sequence: CASSPLDRVDYGYTF. The CDR3 coding sequence is TGTGCCAGCTCACCGCTGGACAGGGTTGACTATGGCTACACCTTC.

The rearrangement uses TRBV5-1 and TRBJ1-1; TRBD1 is a possible D gene (5 bases). Trimming took 1 base from V and 4 from J, leaving 11 bases between them. CDR3 length equals 14 residues. Germline values: CDR1 SGHRS, CDR2 YFSETQ. Here the CDR3 DNA reads TGCGCCAGCAGCTTGACACCGGGACTCACTGAAGCTTTCTTT. It encodes CASSLTPGLTEAFF.

J is TRBJ2-7 and V is TRBV27, with 9 bases aligning to TRBD1. The CDR3 has 15 amino acids. Trimming took 8 bases from V and 4 from J; bases not matched to a gene: 12. CDR1 is MNHEY and CDR2 is SMNVEV in the germline V gene (reference sequence). In DNA form, the CDR3 reads TGTGCCAGCGGGATCTACGGGACAGGGTCATACGAGCAGTACTTC. Translation: CASGIYGTGSYEQYF.

This chain links TRBV19 with TRBJ1-2, with TRBD1 as a possible D gene (6 bases). Trimming stripped 8 bases from V and 4 bases from J, with 14 bases between. CDR1 and CDR2 from the germline V gene are LNHDA and SQIVND (reference sequence). This CDR3 is 13 amino acids long. The CDR3 is CASGGVGAYGYTF. CDR3 DNA sequence: TGTGCCAGTGGCGGTGTGGGGGCCTATGGCTACACCTTC. The full variable domain, rest sourced from reference TRBV19 and TRBJ1-2, is DGGITQSPKYLFRKEGQNVTLSCEQNLNHDAMYWYRQDPGQGLRLIYYSQIVNDFQKGDIAEGYSVSREKKESFPLTVTSAQKNPTAFYLCASGGVGAYGYTFGSGTRLTVV.

V is TRBV28 and J is TRBJ1-5; D possibly corresponds to TRBD1 (5 bases). Germline lookup yields CDR1 MDHEN and CDR2 SYDVKM. The CDR3 is made up of 14 amino acids. Trimming cost V 9 bases and J 5 bases, with 17 bases left between them. The CDR3 nucleotides are TGTGCCAGTAGTGTGTCGGGGGTGTATCAGCCCCAGCATTTT. It translates to CASSVSGVYQPQHF.

The chain joins TRBV5-1 to TRBJ2-1; D unresolved. V was cut by 0 bases and J by 6 bases, with 10 bases left in between. Germline values: CDR1 SGHRS, CDR2 YFSETQ. CDR3 length: 14 amino acids. The CDR3 loop reads CASSLASGFNEQFF. Written as DNA, the CDR3 is TGCGCCAGCAGCTTGGCCTCGGGTTTCAATGAGCAGTTCTTC.

The CDR3 spells CASSLAAGGPGDTQYF. The CDR3 DNA sequence: TGTGCCAGCAGCTTGGCCGCGGGGGGGCCTGGAGATACGCAGTATTTT. The chain recombines TRBV7-6 with TRBJ2-3; 9 bases align to TRBD2. The germline V gene encodes CDR1 SGHVS and CDR2 FNYEAQ. The V segment lost 3 bases and the J segment 5 bases; nucleotides outside the gene matches: 9. The CDR3 has 16 residues.

This chain connects TRBV11-2 to TRBJ2-5, with D perhaps matching TRBD1 (5 bases). There are 15 residues in the CDR3. Germline assignment: CDR1 SGHAT and CDR2 FQNNGV. V was cut by 0 bases and J by 5 bases, with 13 bases left in between. Here the CDR3 reads CASSLERFRVETQYF. DNA of the CDR3: TGTGCCAGCAGCTTAGAAAGATTCAGGGTGGAGACCCAGTACTTC.

This clone was seen a single time. J is TRBJ1-1 and V is TRBV19; 9 positions match TRBD1. The CDR3 runs 16 residues. After removal of 4 bases from V and 2 bases from J, the junction contained 8 bases not matched to a gene. Germline-derived CDR1 and CDR2 are LNHDA and SQIVND (reference sequence). CDR3: CASSTWTGARNTEAFF. The CDR3 coding sequence is TGTGCCAGTAGTACCTGGACAGGGGCCCGCAACACTGAAGCTTTCTTT.

Turning to this clone: The same CDR3 arises from other DNA sequences in this sample as well. The chain has TRBV6-5 and TRBJ1-2; D is uncertain. The CDR3 loop spans 13 amino acids. Trimming removed 6 bases from V and 0 bases from J, with 8 bases in between. CDR1 is MNHEY and CDR2 is SVGAGI in the germline V gene. CDR3 coding DNA: TGTGCCAGCAGGACAACGGCTAACTATGGCTACACCTTC. Protein sequence: CASRTTANYGYTF.

V usage is TRBV25-1 and J usage is TRBJ2-2, with 9 bases aligning to TRBD1. The CDR3 spans 16 residues. Trimming cost V 3 bases and J 5 bases; bases outside gene matches: 7. The germline V gene has CDR1 MGHDK and CDR2 SYGVNS. The CDR3 DNA is TGTGCCAGCAGTGACCCGGGACAGGGATGGACCGGGGAGCTGTTTTTT. It encodes CASSDPGQGWTGELFF.

CDR3 sequence (DNA): TGTGCCAGCATCGGGAGGGGGCATACTGAAGCTTTCTTT. Encoded protein: CASIGRGHTEAFF. The chain uses TRBV7-8 and TRBJ1-1; 7 nucleotides line up with TRBD1. J was trimmed by 5 bases and V by 7 bases; bases with no gene match: 7. Germline CDR1 SGHVS, CDR2 FQNEAQ. The CDR3 is made up of 13 amino acids.

This chain joins TRBV14 and TRBJ2-3; 11 positions match TRBD2. The CDR3 is 17 amino acids. CDR1 SGHDN and CDR2 FVKESK come from the germline V gene. J was trimmed by 3 bases and V by 1 base; bases with no gene match: 6. The CDR3 region has the DNA TGTGCCAGCAGCCAAGCCCGTAGCGGGAGGGCGACAGATACGCAGTATTTT. Translating gives CASSQARSGRATDTQYF.

The V call is TRBV27, the J call TRBJ2-1; D may be TRBD1 (5 bases). Germline V CDR1 and CDR2: MNHEY, SMNVEV (reference sequence). This CDR3 spans 14 amino acids. Trimming removed 6 bases at V and 0 bases at J, with 9 bases between. This CDR3 reads CASRQASSYNEQFF. The CDR3 DNA sequence: TGTGCCAGCAGACAGGCGAGCTCCTACAATGAGCAGTTCTTC.